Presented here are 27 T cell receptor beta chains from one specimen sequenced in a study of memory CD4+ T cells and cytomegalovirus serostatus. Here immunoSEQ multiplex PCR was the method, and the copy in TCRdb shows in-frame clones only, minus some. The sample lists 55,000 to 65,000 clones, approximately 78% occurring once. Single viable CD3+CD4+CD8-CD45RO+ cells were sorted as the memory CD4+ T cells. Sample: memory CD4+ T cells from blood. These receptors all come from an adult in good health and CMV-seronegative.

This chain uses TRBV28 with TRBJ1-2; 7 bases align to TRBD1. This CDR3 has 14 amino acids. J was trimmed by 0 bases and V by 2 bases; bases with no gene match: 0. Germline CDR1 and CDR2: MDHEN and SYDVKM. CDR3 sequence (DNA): TGTGCCAGCAGTTTAGGACAGGCTAACTATGGCTACACCTTC. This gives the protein CASSLGQANYGYTF.

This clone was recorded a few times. The CDR3 is CASSSPSLGNTEAFF. CDR3 nucleotides: TGTGCCAGCAGCTCGCCGTCATTGGGGAACACTGAAGCTTTCTTT. J is TRBJ1-1 and V is TRBV11-2, with D uncertain. This CDR3 has 15 amino acids. V was shortened by 4 bases and J by 1 base, with 13 bases between the two germline ends. CDR1 and CDR2 (germline): SGHAT, FQNNGV.

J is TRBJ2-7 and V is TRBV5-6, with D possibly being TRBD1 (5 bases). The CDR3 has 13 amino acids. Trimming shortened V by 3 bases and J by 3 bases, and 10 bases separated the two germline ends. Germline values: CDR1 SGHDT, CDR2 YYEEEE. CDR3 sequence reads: CASSWGRDYEQYF. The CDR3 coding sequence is TGTGCCAGCAGCTGGGGCAGGGACTACGAGCAGTACTTC.

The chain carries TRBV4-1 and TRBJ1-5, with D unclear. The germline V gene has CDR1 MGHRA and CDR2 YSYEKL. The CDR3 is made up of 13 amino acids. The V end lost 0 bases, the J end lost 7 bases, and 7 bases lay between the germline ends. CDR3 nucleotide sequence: TGCGCCAGCAGCCAAGATAGTTCACAGCCCCAGCATTTT. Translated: CASSQDSSQPQHF.

The CDR3 spells CASSLRALNTEAFF. The CDR3 DNA reads as TGTGCCAGCAGCTTGAGGGCTCTGAACACTGAAGCTTTCTTT. The V call is TRBV13, the J call TRBJ1-1, with D hard to call. The germline V and J ends were trimmed by 3 bases and 0 bases, with 8 bases remaining between them. Germline lookup yields CDR1 PRHDT and CDR2 FYEKMQ (reference sequence). This CDR3 has 14 amino acids.

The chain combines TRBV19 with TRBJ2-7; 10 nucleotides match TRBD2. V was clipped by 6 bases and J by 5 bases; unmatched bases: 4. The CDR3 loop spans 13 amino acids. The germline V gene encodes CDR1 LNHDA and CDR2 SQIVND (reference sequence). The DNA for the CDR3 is TGTGCCAGTAGAAGCGGGAGGGCGGACGAGCAGTACTTC. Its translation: CASRSGRADEQYF.

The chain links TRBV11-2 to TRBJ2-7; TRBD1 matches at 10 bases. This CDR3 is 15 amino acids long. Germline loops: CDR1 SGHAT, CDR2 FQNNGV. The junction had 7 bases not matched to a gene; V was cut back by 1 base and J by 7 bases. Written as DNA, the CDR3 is TGTGCCAGCAGCTTAGCTGGGACAGGGGCCTCTGAGCAGTACTTC. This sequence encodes CASSLAGTGASEQYF.

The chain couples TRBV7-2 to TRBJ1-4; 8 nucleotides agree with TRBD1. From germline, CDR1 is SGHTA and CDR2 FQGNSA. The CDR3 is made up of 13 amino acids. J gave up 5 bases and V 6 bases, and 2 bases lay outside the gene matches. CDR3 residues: CASRGTGNEKLFF. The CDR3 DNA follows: TGTGCCAGCAGGGGGACAGGAAATGAAAAACTGTTTTTT.

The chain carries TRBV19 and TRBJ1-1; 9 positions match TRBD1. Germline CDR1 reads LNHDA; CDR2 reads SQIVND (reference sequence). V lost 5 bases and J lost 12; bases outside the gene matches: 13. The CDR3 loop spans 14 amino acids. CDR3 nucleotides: TGTGCCAGTAGTCTCATTGTTAGGACAGGGGAAACTTTCTTT. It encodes CASSLIVRTGETFF.

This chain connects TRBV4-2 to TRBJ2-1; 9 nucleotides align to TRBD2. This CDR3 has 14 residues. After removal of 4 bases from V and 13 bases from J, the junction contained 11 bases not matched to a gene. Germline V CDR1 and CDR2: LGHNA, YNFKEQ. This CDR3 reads CASSPGVAGDFQFF. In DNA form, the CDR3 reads TGTGCCAGCAGCCCGGGAGTAGCGGGAGATTTTCAGTTCTTC.

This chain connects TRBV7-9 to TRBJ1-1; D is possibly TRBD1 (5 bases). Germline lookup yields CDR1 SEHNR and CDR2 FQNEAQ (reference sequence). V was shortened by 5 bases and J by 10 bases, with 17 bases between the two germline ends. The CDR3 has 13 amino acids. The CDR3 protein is CASSPSGLVVAFF. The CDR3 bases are TGTGCCAGCAGCCCGTCGGGACTCGTTGTAGCTTTCTTT.

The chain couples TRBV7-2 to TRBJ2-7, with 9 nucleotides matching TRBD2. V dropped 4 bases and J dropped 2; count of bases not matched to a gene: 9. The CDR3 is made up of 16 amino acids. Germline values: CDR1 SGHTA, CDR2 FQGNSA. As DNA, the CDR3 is TGTGCCAGCAGCTATGGACCCCTAGCGGGAACCTACGAGCAGTACTTC. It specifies CASSYGPLAGTYEQYF.

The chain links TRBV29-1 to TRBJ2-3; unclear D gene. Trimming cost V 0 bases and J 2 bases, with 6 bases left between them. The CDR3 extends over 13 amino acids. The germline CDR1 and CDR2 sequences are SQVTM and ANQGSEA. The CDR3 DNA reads TGCAGCGTTGAAGAGGGCGCCACAGATACGCAGTATTTT. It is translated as CSVEEGATDTQYF.

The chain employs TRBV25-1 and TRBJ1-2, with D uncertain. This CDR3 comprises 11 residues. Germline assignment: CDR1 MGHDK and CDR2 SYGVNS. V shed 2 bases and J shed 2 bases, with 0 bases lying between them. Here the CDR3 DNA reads TGTGCCAGCAGTGAAAACTATGGCTACACCTTC. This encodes CASSENYGYTF.

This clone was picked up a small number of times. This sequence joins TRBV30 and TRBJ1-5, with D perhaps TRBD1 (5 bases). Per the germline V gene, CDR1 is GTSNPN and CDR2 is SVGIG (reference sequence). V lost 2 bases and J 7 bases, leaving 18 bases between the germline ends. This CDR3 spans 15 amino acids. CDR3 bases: TGTGCCTGGAGTCGAACGGGGGGAAAGACGCAGCCCCAGCATTTT. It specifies CAWSRTGGKTQPQHF.

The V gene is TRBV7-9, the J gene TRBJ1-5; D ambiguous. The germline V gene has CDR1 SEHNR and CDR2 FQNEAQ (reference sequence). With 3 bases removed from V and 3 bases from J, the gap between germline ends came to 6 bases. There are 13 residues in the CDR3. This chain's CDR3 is CASSFSTNQPQHF. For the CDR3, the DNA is TGTGCCAGCAGCTTTTCAACCAATCAGCCCCAGCATTTT.

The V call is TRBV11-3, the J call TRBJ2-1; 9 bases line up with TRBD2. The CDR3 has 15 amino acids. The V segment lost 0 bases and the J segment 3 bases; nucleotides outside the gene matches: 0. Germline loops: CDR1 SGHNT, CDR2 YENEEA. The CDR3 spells CASSLETSGYNEQFF. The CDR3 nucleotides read TGTGCCAGCAGCTTAGAGACTAGCGGCTACAATGAGCAGTTCTTC.

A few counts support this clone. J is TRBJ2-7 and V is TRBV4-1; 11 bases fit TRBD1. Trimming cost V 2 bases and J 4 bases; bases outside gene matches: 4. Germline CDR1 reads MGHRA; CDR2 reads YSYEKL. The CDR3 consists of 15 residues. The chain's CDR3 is CASSQRTGGWYEQYF. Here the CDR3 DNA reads TGCGCCAGCAGCCAAAGGACAGGGGGCTGGTACGAGCAGTACTTC.

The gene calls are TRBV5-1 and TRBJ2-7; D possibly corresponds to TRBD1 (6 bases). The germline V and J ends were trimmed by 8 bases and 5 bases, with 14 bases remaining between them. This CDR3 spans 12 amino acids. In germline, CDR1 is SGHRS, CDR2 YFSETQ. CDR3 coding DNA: TGCGCCAGAAAAAACAGGGTTCACGAGCAGTACTTC. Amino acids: CARKNRVHEQYF.

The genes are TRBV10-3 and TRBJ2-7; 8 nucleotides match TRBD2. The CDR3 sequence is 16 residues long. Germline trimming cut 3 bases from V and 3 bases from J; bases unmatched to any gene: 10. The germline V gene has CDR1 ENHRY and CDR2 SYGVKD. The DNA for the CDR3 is TGTGCCATCAGTGACCCTCGGACTAGCCGACGCTACGAGCAGTACTTC. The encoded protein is CAISDPRTSRRYEQYF.

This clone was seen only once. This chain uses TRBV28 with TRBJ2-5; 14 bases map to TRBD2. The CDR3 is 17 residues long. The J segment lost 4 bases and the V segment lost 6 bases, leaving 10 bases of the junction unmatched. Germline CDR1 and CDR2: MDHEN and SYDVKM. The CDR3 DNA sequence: TGTGCCAGCAGCCAGACTAGCGGGAGGGCCGGGGGAGAGACCCAGTACTTC. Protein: CASSQTSGRAGGETQYF.

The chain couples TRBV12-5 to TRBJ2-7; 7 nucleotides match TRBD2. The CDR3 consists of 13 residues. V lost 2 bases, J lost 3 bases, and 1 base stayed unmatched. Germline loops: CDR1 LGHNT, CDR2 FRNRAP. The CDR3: CASGLSSGYEQYF. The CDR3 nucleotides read TGTGCTAGTGGTTTGTCTAGCGGCTACGAGCAGTACTTC.

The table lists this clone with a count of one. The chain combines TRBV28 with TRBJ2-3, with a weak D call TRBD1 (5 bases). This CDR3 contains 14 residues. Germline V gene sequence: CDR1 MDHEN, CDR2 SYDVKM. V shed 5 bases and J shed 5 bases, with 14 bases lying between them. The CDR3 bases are TGTGCCAGCAGTACGGCGCTAGGGGAAGATACGCAGTATTTT. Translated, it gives CASSTALGEDTQYF.

CDR3 sequence reads: CASSVVLGPNEQFF. CDR3 nucleotides: TGTGCCAGCAGTGTTGTCCTGGGGCCCAATGAGCAGTTCTTC. The V gene is TRBV6-5, the J gene TRBJ2-1; TRBD1 is a possible D gene (5 bases). The CDR3 loop spans 14 amino acids. Germline V lookup: CDR1 MNHEY, CDR2 SVGAGI. V was shortened by 5 bases and J by 6 bases, with 14 bases between the two germline ends.

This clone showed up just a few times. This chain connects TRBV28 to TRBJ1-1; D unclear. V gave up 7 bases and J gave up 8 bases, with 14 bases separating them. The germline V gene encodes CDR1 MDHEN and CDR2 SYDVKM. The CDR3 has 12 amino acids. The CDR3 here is CASTLAGLEAFF. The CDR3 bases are TGTGCCAGCACCCTGGCGGGATTGGAAGCTTTCTTT. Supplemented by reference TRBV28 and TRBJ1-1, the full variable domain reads DVKVTQSSRYLVKRTGEKVFLECVQDMDHENMFWYRQDPGLGLRLIYFSYDVKMKEKGDIPEGYSVSREKKERFSLILESASTNQTSMYLCASTLAGLEAFFGQGTRLTVV.

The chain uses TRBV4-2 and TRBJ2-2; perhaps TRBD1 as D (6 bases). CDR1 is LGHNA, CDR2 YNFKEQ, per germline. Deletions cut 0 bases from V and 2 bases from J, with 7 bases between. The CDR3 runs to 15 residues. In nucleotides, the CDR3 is TGTGCCAGCAGCCAAGAGGGGGCTAACACCGGGGAGCTGTTTTTT. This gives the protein CASSQEGANTGELFF.

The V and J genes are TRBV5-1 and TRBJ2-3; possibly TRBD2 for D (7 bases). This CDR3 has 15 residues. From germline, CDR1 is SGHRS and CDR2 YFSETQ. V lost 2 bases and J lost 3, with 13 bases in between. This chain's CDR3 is CASSFTGRDTDTQYF. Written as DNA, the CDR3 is TGCGCCAGCAGCTTTACAGGGAGGGATACAGATACGCAGTATTTT.